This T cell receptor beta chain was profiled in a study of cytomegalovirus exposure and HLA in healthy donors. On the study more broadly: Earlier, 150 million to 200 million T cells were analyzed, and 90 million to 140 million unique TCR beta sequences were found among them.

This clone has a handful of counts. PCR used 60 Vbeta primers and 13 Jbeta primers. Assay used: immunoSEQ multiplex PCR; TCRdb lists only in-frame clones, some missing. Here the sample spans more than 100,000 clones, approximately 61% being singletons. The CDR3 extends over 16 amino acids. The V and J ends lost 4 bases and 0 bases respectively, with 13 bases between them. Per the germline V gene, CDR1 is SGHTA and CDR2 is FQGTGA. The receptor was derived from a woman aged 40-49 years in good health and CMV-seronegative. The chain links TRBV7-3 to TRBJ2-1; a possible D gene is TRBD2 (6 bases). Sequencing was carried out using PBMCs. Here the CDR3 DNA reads TGTGCCAGCAGCTCTAAACGGGGGAGCTCCTACAATGAGCAGTTCTTC. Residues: CASSSKRGSSYNEQFF.